The 13 T cell receptor beta chains below come from one sample, sequenced in a study of patients and donors after allogeneic stem cell transplantation. TCRdb ran MiXCR on the RT-PCR reads and lists one entry per CDR3 protein. The top ten hold roughly 34% of the sample, which has just over 55,000 distinct CDR3 sequences, 10% to 15% seen once. Sequencing input: blood, either unsorted or a sorted T cell fraction (not recorded which). The source of these receptors is a human donor who was either an allogeneic HSCT recipient or a stem cell or donor lymphocyte infusion donor (not recorded which). It is not recorded whose cells these are; they may come from a transplant donor.

The chain is built from TRBV27 and TRBJ2-7, with 10 bases aligning to TRBD2. CDR1 is MNHEY, CDR2 SMNVEV, per germline (reference sequence). V shed 2 bases, J shed 2 bases, and the junction held 0 bases outside the gene matches. The CDR3 sequence is 14 residues long. CDR3 in amino acids: CASSLGLAAYEQYF. For the CDR3, the DNA is TGTGCCAGCAGTTTAGGACTAGCGGCCTACGAGCAGTACTTC.

This clonotype turned up a few times. The chain has TRBV12-3 or TRBV12-4 and TRBJ1-1, with D maybe TRBD1 (5 bases). The CDR3 has 15 amino acids. The ends were cut back, 3 bases at V and 0 bases at J, with 11 bases in the middle. In nucleotides, the CDR3 is TGTGCCAGCAGTTTGGGGCCCGCTATGAACACTGAAGCTTTCTTT. Protein product: CASSLGPAMNTEAFF.

The V gene is TRBV13, the J gene TRBJ2-7; TRBD1 might be the D (5 bases). Germline V gives CDR1 PRHDT, CDR2 FYEKMQ (reference sequence). V was pared by 5 bases and J by 10 bases, with 24 bases between. There are 15 residues in the CDR3. The CDR3 nucleotides are TGTGCCAGCAGCCTCAGAACCGGACAAACTAACGGACAGTACTTC. Protein: CASSLRTGQTNGQYF.

The chain links TRBV6-5 to TRBJ2-3; 13 nucleotides agree with TRBD2. J lost 1 base, V lost 4 bases, and 2 bases had no gene match. In germline, CDR1 is MNHEY, CDR2 SVGAGI. The CDR3 loop spans 16 amino acids. For the CDR3, the DNA is TGTGCCAGCAGTTTGGGACTAGCGGGGCGCACAGATACGCAGTATTTT. It yields the protein CASSLGLAGRTDTQYF.

The rearrangement links TRBV6-5 to TRBJ2-7; no reliable D call. Per the germline V gene, CDR1 is MNHEY and CDR2 is SVGAGI. The CDR3 covers 11 residues. Trimming shortened V by 1 base and J by 5 bases, and 3 bases separated the two germline ends. CDR3 region: CASSYFHEQYF. The DNA of the CDR3 is TGTGCCAGCAGTTACTTCCACGAGCAGTACTTC.

The chain couples TRBV27 to TRBJ2-3, with a tentative D call TRBD2 (5 bases). The V end lost 2 bases, the J end lost 3 bases, and 18 bases lay between the germline ends. Germline V gene lookup returns CDR1 MNHEY and CDR2 SMNVEV (reference sequence). The CDR3 is 17 residues long. The CDR3, as DNA: TGTGCCAGCAGTTTAGGTGGCGGTGCGGGCTCGACAGATACGCAGTATTTT. It codes for CASSLGGGAGSTDTQYF.

The J gene is TRBJ2-6, the V gene TRBV6-5, with D tentatively TRBD1 (5 bases). This CDR3 comprises 16 residues. Germline V gene lookup returns CDR1 MNHEY and CDR2 SVGAGI. Trimming took 4 bases from V and 0 from J, leaving 10 bases between them. CDR3 coding DNA: TGTGCCAGCAGTTGGCACAGGAACTCTGGGGCCAACGTCCTGACTTTC. Its translation: CASSWHRNSGANVLTF.

This clonotype came up a few times. The V and J genes are TRBV6-1 and TRBJ2-1, with 13 positions matching TRBD2. V lost 3 bases to trimming and J lost 15 bases; unmatched junction nucleotides: 11. The CDR3 has 15 amino acids. Germline assignment: CDR1 MNHNS and CDR2 SASEGT. This CDR3 is CASSETSGRPPRGFF. The CDR3 nucleotides read TGTGCCAGCAGTGAGACTAGCGGGAGGCCCCCAAGGGGGTTCTTC.

Ten or more counts support this clonotype. The V call is TRBV29-1, the J call TRBJ1-1; 10 bases fit TRBD1. The trim removed 7 bases at V and 5 bases at J, leaving 10 bases unmatched. Germline CDR1 and CDR2: SQVTM and ANQGSEA. The CDR3 covers 14 residues. The CDR3, as DNA: TGCAGCGGTGTGTGGGACAGGGGCGGTACTGAAGCTTTCTTT. It is translated as CSGVWDRGGTEAFF.

The V call is TRBV6-6, the J call TRBJ2-1, with D perhaps TRBD1 or TRBD2 (5 bases each). The CDR3 covers 14 residues. V lost 0 bases, J lost 11 bases, and 14 bases lay in between. CDR1 MNHNY and CDR2 SVGAGI come from the germline V gene (reference sequence). The CDR3 loop reads CASSYSGGTDKQFF. CDR3 nucleotide sequence: TGTGCCAGCAGTTACTCCGGTGGGACGGATAAGCAGTTCTTC.

The chain has TRBV6-6 and TRBJ2-7; TRBD1 might be the D (6 bases). The CDR3 spans 17 residues. Per the germline V gene, CDR1 is MNHNY and CDR2 is SVGAGI (reference sequence). The V end was cut by 4 bases, the J end by 0 bases, with 19 bases between. In DNA, the CDR3 is TGTGCCAGCAGTTTCCCTCTCAATGACAGGTTCTCCTACGAGCAGTACTTC. Translation gives CASSFPLNDRFSYEQYF.

This clonotype has just a few counts. This rearrangement joins TRBV28 to TRBJ1-5; D is undetermined. Looked up from germline, CDR1 is MDHEN and CDR2 is SYDVKM. The CDR3 is 14 residues long. V lost 5 bases, J lost 4 bases, and 12 bases lay in between. CDR3 sequence reads: CASSPWVGNQPQHF. In DNA form, the CDR3 reads TGTGCCAGCAGTCCCTGGGTTGGGAATCAGCCCCAGCATTTT. The full variable domain, in which reference TRBV28 and TRBJ1-5 provide the parts outside the CDR3, is DVKVTQSSRYLVKRTGEKVFLECVQDMDHENMFWYRQDPGLGLRLIYFSYDVKMKEKGDIPEGYSVSREKKERFSLILESASTNQTSMYLCASSPWVGNQPQHFGDGTRLSIL.

The genes are TRBV13 and TRBJ2-5; 14 positions match TRBD2. Losses at the gene ends were 5 bases for V and 5 bases for J; bases not matched to a gene: 7. Germline lookup yields CDR1 PRHDT and CDR2 FYEKMQ (reference sequence). The CDR3 length is 16 residues. The CDR3 region is CASSSQGLAGAETQYF. CDR3 in DNA: TGTGCCAGCAGCAGCCAGGGACTAGCGGGAGCGGAGACCCAGTACTTC.